This entry features one T cell receptor (beta chain) sequence. The CDR3 has 14 residues. Trimming took 4 bases from V and 4 from J, leaving 10 bases between them. Looked up from germline, CDR1 is PRHDT and CDR2 is FYEKMQ (reference sequence). This entry comes from a study of blood T cell repertoires in COVID-19. TCRdb's table, derived via immunoSEQ multiplex PCR, lists solely in-frame clones and lacks some. The sample records under 300,000 clones, approximately 86% being singletons. Sequenced sample: peripheral blood. The rearrangement links TRBV13 to TRBJ2-2; D possibly corresponds to TRBD2 (5 bases). This sequence was found in a woman in her 70s with active or convalescent COVID-19. Here the CDR3 DNA reads TGTGCCAGCAGCTACGAGCGGACCACCGGGGAGCTGTTTTTT. This codes for CASSYERTTGELFF.